The sequence of this T cell receptor beta chain was determined in a study of tumor-infiltrating lymphocytes in primary liver carcinoma. Overall study: Samples gave roughly 3.5 to 7.5 million productive TCRbeta reads, similar across tissue types. Study results and limitations: Only around 8-25% of top clones occurred in all five tumor regions. Tumor region pairs showed greater overlap than either tumor-adjacent or tumor-blood pairs did.

As for this clonotype: Antigen unknown. Its ends do not fully match the called genes, so a read error is possible.

The investigators made TCR beta cDNA from 400 to 500 ng total RNA, using a constant-region primer. Generation of the TCR beta libraries relied on three nested multiplex PCR rounds using slightly modified ARM-PCR. Use of TRBV1-TRBV30 forward primers with a C-beta reverse primer characterized the first two PCR rounds, which lasted about 10 cycles each. Each CDR3 protein gets one entry after TCRdb re-called the multiplex PCR reads with MiXCR. The data hold roughly 80,000 distinct CDR3 sequences, with over 55% observed a single time. Each 20-30 mg portion of unsorted bulk tissue served as the source for co-extraction of RNA and DNA. The cohort consisted of patients whose primary liver carcinoma was surgically resected. Germline V gene sequence: CDR1 MGHRA, CDR2 YSYEKL. This CDR3 comprises 17 residues.

Sequencing used liver tumor tissue from sampling region 4. Subset noted: tumor region T4, right-lateral pole. This clonotype was obtained from a woman aged 55-69 years with primary liver carcinoma and hepatitis B virus infection. This chain links TRBV4-1 with TRBJ2-5; possibly TRBD2 for D (6 bases). The CDR3 DNA follows: TGTGCCAGCAGCCGGTCGTGGGGGTGGGAGGACCAAGAGACCCAATACTTC. It encodes CASSRSWGWEDQETQYF.